The 9 T cell receptor beta chains in this list originate from one sample, sequenced in a study of T cells in Graves' hyperthyroidism and ophthalmopathy. RNA transcripts provided the source from which TCR beta CDR3 regions were amplified. The HTBI primer set was used in a first-round RT-PCR of the TCR CDR3. TCRdb independently ran MiXCR on the multiplex PCR reads; one entry per CDR3 protein. The table records about 480,000 distinct CDR3 sequences, about 15% of them present only once. The sample consisted of blood. These receptors all stem from a young woman with Graves' hyperthyroidism.

The sample holds many counts of this clonotype. This chain links TRBV7-3 with TRBJ2-7; D is unresolved. Trimming pared 1 base from V and 0 bases from J, leaving 7 bases between. Looked up from germline, CDR1 is SGHTA and CDR2 is FQGTGA. The CDR3 has 14 residues. The CDR3 spells CASSLNPSSYEQYV. As DNA, the CDR3 is TGTGCCAGCAGCTTAAATCCGAGCTCCTACGAGCAGTACGTC.

The sample holds many counts of this clonotype. The chain is built from TRBV12-3 or TRBV12-4 and TRBJ2-3; D perhaps matches TRBD1 (6 bases). Trimming cost V 3 bases and J 4 bases, with 11 bases left between them. The CDR3 is 14 residues long. The CDR3 DNA is TGTGCCAGCAGTTTTCAGGGGTTTGCAGATACGCAGTATTTT. As protein: CASSFQGFADTQYF.

This clonotype has ten or more counts. The chain joins TRBV12-3 or TRBV12-4 to TRBJ2-3, with 8 bases identical to TRBD2. This CDR3 contains 15 residues. V shed 8 bases, J shed 5 bases, and the junction held 12 bases outside the gene matches. Here the CDR3 DNA reads TGTGCCAGCGGGAGAGGCGGGAGGTACGGAGATACGCAGTATTTT. Encoded protein: CASGRGGRYGDTQYF.

The chain couples TRBV6-1 to TRBJ1-2; possibly TRBD1 for D (5 bases). The length of the CDR3 is 13 residues. Looked up from germline, CDR1 is MNHNS and CDR2 is SASEGT. V was clipped by 6 bases and J by 1 base, with 9 bases between them. The CDR3 protein is CASRDTLNYGYTF. In DNA, the CDR3 is TGTGCCAGCAGGGACACCCTTAACTATGGCTACACCTTC.

The rearrangement links TRBV14 to TRBJ1-2; D is possibly TRBD1 (5 bases). This CDR3 spans 13 amino acids. V gave up 3 bases and J gave up 8 bases, with 13 bases separating them. The germline CDR1 and CDR2 sequences are SGHDN and FVKESK. This CDR3 reads CASSHSGSSGYTF. CDR3 bases: TGTGCCAGCAGCCATTCAGGGTCTTCGGGCTACACCTTC.

The gene calls are TRBV12-3 or TRBV12-4 and TRBJ2-5; maybe TRBD1 (6 bases). V dropped 3 bases and J dropped 2 bases, with 13 bases sitting between them. This CDR3 is built from 15 residues. DNA for the CDR3: TGTGCCAGCAGTTTTGACCGGGACACACAAGAGACCCAGTACTTC. Translating gives CASSFDRDTQETQYF.

Remarks on this clonotype: A read error may explain this, as a much larger clone is one base away. The chain couples TRBV12-3 or TRBV12-4 to TRBJ1-6; tentatively, D is TRBD1 (5 bases). The CDR3 is 14 residues long. The CDR3 region is CATNGDGINPPLHF. The CDR3 DNA follows: TGTGCCACCAACGGGGACGGAATTAATCCACCCCTCCACTTT.

This clonotype was seen at least ten times. The chain links TRBV7-9 to TRBJ2-7; a weak D match, TRBD1 (6 bases). CDR1 and CDR2 (germline): SEHNR, FQNEAQ (reference sequence). V lost 5 bases and J 3 bases, leaving 23 bases between the germline ends. This CDR3 is 17 amino acids long. The CDR3 region has the DNA TGTGCCAGCAGCGACGGACAGCTCCCTTTTCGCCACTACGAGCAGTACGTC. Amino acid sequence: CASSDGQLPFRHYEQYV.

The chain uses TRBV30 and TRBJ1-6; the D is unclear. This CDR3 comprises 11 residues. V shed 5 bases and J shed 7 bases, with 6 bases lying between them. Germline V gene lookup returns CDR1 GTSNPN and CDR2 SVGIG (reference sequence). The DNA for the CDR3 is TGTGCCTGGGACGCAAATTCACCCCTCCACTTT. This sequence encodes CAWDANSPLHF.